These T cell receptor beta chains were read from a single sample in a study of T-cell reconstitution after alpha-beta-depleted transplantation in children. TCRdb used MiXCR to reprocess the PCR reads, holding one entry per CDR3 protein. Of approximately 270,000 distinct CDR3 sequences in the sample, over 8% are singletons; the top ten hold 10%. Sequenced material: PBMCs from the stem cell graft donor, taken from the stem cell graft. Receptors were obtained from a human donor who donated a stem cell graft to a child with SCID. Both conserved end residues are part of each CDR3. D genes are given only for firm matches. A row's size may be missing; if present it is once, few, many or a size class.

CDR3	DNA	size	D	V	J
CASSYSDWSEQFF	TGTGCCAGCAGTTACTCCGACTGGTCTGAGCAGTTCTTC	NA	NA	TRBV6-5	TRBJ2-1
CASSLPNRDRRYEQYF	TGTGCCAGCAGCTTACCCAATCGGGACAGGCGCTACGAGCAGTACTTC	NA	TRBD1	TRBV7-9	TRBJ2-7
CASSLAQDNEQFF	TGTGCCAGCAGCTTAGCCCAGGACAATGAGCAGTTCTTC	few	NA	TRBV7-2	TRBJ2-1
CASSPRSGQGEQYF	TGTGCCAGCAGCCCCCGCTCCGGACAGGGCGAGCAGTACTTC	NA	TRBD1	TRBV3-1	TRBJ2-7
CASSLSPIEQFF	TGTGCCAGCAGCCTTTCTCCTATAGAGCAGTTCTTC	NA	NA	TRBV13	TRBJ2-1
CASSYPPNTEAFF	TGTGCCAGCAGTTACCCCCCGAACACTGAAGCTTTCTTT	few	NA	TRBV6-6	TRBJ1-1
CASSRVMNTEAFF	TGCGCCAGCAGCAGGGTGATGAACACTGAAGCTTTCTTT	many	NA	TRBV5-1	TRBJ1-1
CASSLWPTDYTEAFF	TGTGCCAGCAGTTTATGGCCAACAGACTACACTGAAGCTTTCTTT	few	NA	TRBV27	TRBJ1-1
CASSLKSNTEAFF	TGTGCCAGCAGTTTAAAGTCGAACACTGAAGCTTTCTTT	NA	NA	TRBV12-3/TRBV12-4	TRBJ1-1
CASRSGTGDYNSPLHF	TGCGCCAGCAGGTCTGGGACAGGGGATTATAATTCACCCCTCCACTTT	few	TRBD1	TRBV5-1	TRBJ1-6
CASSFRVEGTQYF	TGTGCCAGCAGTTTCCGCGTCGAGGGGACCCAGTACTTC	NA	NA	TRBV12-3/TRBV12-4	TRBJ2-5
CASSLAGPKNTEAFF	TGCGCCAGCAGCTTGGCAGGTCCTAAGAACACTGAAGCTTTCTTT	many	NA	TRBV5-1	TRBJ1-1